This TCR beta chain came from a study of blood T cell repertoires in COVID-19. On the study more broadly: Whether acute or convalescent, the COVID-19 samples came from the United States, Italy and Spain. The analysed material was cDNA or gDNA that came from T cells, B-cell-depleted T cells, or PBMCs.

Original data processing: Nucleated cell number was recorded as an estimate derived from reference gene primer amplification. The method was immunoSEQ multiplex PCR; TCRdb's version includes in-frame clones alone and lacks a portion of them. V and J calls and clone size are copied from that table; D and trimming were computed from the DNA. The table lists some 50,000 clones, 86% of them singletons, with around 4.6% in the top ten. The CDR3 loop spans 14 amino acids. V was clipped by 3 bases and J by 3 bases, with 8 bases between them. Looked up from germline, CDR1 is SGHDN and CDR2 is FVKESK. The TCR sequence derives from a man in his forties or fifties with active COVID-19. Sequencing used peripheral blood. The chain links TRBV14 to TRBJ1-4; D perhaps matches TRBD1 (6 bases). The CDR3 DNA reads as TGTGCCAGCAGCCACCGGACAGCTAATGAAAAACTGTTTTTT. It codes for CASSHRTANEKLFF.